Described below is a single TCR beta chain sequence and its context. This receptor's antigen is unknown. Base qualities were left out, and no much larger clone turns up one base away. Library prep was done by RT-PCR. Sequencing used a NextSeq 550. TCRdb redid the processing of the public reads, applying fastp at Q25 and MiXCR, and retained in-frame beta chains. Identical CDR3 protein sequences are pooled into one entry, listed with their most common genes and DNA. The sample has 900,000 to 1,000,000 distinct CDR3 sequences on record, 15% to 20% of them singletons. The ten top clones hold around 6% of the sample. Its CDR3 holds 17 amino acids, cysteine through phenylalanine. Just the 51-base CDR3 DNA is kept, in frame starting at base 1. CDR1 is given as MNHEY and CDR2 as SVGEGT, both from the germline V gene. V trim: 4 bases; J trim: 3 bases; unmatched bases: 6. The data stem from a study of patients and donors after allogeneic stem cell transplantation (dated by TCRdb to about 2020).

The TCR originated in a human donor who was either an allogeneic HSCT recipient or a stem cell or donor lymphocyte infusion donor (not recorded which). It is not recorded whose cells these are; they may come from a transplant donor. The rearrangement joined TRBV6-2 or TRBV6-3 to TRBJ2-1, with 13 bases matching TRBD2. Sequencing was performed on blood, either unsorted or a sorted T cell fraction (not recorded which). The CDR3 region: CASSSARTSGGYNEQFF. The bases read TGTGCCAGCAGTTCGGCTCGGACTAGCGGGGGCTACAATGAGCAGTTCTTC.